The T cell receptor (beta chain) described here comes from a study of blood T cells in healthy people across ages. A minimum of 6 micrograms of total RNA was extracted per sample. Together with a sample-barcoded 5' primer, a J-beta primer mix was included in a second PCR lasting about 6 to 11 cycles. Each cDNA molecule was tagged by a template-switch adaptor with 12 random nucleotides. CDR3-containing paired-end reads numbering at least 2.5 million came from each sample. TCRdb processed the 5' RACE reads anew with MiXCR; each CDR3 protein has one entry. The data hold about 830,000 distinct CDR3 sequences, with 58% observed a single time. As concerns this clonotype: Its antigen is not identified.

V lost 1 base, J lost 14 bases, and 22 bases lay in between. The length of the CDR3 is 15 residues. Germline V gene sequence: CDR1 SGHRS, CDR2 YFSETQ. Findings and limits, study-wide: Roughly linear age-related decline in beta diversity appeared, significant by age around 36.

The specimen sequenced was blood. V and J are TRBV5-1 and TRBJ2-4; possibly TRBD1 for D (6 bases). This TCR derives from a man aged 25-45 years in good health. CDR3 nucleotides: TGCGCCAGCAGCTTGTGGGGGACAACTTCCATGGTGGAGTACTTC. It yields the protein CASSLWGTTSMVEYF.